This T cell receptor (beta chain) was sequenced in a study of blood T cell repertoires in COVID-19. Study at large: T cells, B-cell-depleted T cells, or PBMCs provided the cDNA or gDNA that served as material.

Source study methods: Amplification of reference gene primers provided the estimated nucleated cell counts. The assay was immunoSEQ multiplex PCR, and TCRdb's table has in-frame clones only and misses some. That table furnishes V, J and clone size, whereas the DNA furnished D and trimming. The sample records approximately 290,000 clones, 70% to 90% being singletons. Trimming stripped 2 bases from V and 4 bases from J, with 5 bases between. The CDR3 is 12 amino acids. Per the germline V gene, CDR1 is SGHTA and CDR2 is FQGNSA. Sequencing was carried out using peripheral blood. The clonotype originates from a human donor with COVID-19, enrolled during active disease. The donor label of this sample is uncertain. The chain recombines TRBV7-2 with TRBJ1-1; D ambiguous. The CDR3 loop is CASSLPGTEAFF. The CDR3, as DNA: TGTGCCAGCAGCTTACCCGGCACTGAAGCTTTCTTT.